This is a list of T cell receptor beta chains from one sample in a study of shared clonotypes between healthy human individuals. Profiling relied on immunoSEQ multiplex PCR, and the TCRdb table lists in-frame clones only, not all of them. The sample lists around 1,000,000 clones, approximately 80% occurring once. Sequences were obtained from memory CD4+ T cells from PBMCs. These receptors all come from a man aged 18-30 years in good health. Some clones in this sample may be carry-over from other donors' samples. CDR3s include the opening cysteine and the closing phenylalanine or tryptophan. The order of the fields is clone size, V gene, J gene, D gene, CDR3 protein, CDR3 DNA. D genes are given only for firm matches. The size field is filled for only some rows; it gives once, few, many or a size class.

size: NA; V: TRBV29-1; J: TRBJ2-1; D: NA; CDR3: CSGRLVNEQFF; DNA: TGCAGCGGGAGACTAGTAAATGAGCAGTTCTTC
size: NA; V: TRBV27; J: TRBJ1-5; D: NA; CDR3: CASRAQGRYNQPQHF; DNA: TGTGCCAGCAGGGCACAAGGACGGTACAATCAGCCCCAGCATTTT
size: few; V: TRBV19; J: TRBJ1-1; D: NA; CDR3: CASSIRQNTEAFF; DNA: TGTGCCAGTAGTATAAGACAGAACACTGAAGCTTTCTTT
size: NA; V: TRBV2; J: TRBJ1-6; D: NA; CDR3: CASSEPTGANSPLHF; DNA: TGTGCCAGCAGTGAACCAACCGGAGCTAATTCACCCCTCCACTTT
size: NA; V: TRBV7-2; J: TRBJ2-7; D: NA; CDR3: CASSLVAGSYEQYF; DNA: TGTGCCAGCAGCTTAGTGGCAGGGTCCTACGAGCAGTACTTC
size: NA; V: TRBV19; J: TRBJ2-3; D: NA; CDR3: CASSIADTQYF; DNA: TGTGCCAGTAGTATAGCTGATACGCAGTATTTT
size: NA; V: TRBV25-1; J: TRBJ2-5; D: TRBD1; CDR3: CASSAGQARETQYF; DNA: TGTGCCAGCAGTGCGGGACAGGCCAGAGAGACCCAGTACTTC
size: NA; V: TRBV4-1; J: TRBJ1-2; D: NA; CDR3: CASSQDQGPYGYTF; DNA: TGCGCCAGCAGCCAAGATCAGGGACCCTATGGCTACACCTTC
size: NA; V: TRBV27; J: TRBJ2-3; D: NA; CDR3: CASSTSQTRGTDTQYF; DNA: TGTGCCAGCAGTACCTCTCAGACCAGGGGCACAGATACGCAGTATTTT
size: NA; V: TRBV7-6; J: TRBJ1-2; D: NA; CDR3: CASSFNVNYGYTF; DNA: TGTGCCAGCAGCTTTAACGTTAACTATGGCTACACCTTC
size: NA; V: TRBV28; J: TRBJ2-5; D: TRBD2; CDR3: CASSPSGTPQETQYF; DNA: TGTGCCAGCAGTCCTAGCGGGACTCCACAAGAGACCCAGTACTTC
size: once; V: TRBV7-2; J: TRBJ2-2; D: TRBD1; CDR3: CASSLAPDRGGTGELFF; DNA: TGTGCCAGCAGCTTAGCGCCGGACAGGGGGGGCACCGGGGAGCTGTTTTTT
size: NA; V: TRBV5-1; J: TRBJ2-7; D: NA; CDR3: CASSPFVSYEQYF; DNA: TGCGCCAGCAGCCCCTTCGTTTCCTACGAGCAGTACTTC
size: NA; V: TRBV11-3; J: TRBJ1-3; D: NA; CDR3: CASSFSYGSGNTIYF; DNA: TGTGCCAGCAGCTTTTCGTACGGCTCTGGAAACACCATATATTTT
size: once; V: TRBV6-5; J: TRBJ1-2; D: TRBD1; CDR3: CASSFHTGGGRKHTF; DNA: TGTGCCAGCAGTTTCCACACAGGGGGTGGCCGTAAGCACACCTTC
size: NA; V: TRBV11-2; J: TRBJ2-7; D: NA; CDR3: CASSLGNTATYEQYF; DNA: TGTGCCAGCAGCTTAGGAAACACAGCAACCTACGAGCAGTACTTC
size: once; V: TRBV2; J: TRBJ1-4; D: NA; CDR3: CASSEGYRAEATNEKLFF; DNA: TGTGCCAGCAGTGAGGGTTACAGAGCGGAGGCAACTAATGAAAAACTGTTTTTT
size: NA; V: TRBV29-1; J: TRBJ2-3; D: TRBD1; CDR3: CSVSGTATDTQYF; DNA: TGCAGCGTCTCCGGGACAGCAACAGATACGCAGTATTTT
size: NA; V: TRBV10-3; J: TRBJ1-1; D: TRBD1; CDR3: CAISEMGQMNTEAFF; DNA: TGTGCCATCAGTGAAATGGGACAGATGAACACTGAAGCTTTCTTT
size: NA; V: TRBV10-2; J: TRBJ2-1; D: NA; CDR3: CASHKLGDEQFF; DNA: TGCGCCAGTCACAAGTTGGGGGATGAGCAGTTCTTC